One sample yielded the 12 T cell receptor beta chains listed below, sequenced in a study of identical twins. TCRdb used MiXCR to reprocess the 5' RACE reads, holding one entry per CDR3 protein. The repertoire holds some 1,600,000 distinct CDR3 sequences, with about 32% as singletons. Sequencing used cord blood. These receptors were obtained from a newborn girl in good health.

CDR3: CASSQETSGQGEQYF. In DNA form, the CDR3 reads TGTGCCAGCAGCCAAGAAACCAGCGGGCAGGGAGAGCAGTACTTC. V usage is TRBV4-2 and J usage is TRBJ2-7; weak D call: TRBD2 (6 bases). The germline CDR1 and CDR2 sequences are LGHNA and YNFKEQ. The V gene lost 0 bases and the J gene lost 7 bases, with 16 bases spanning the gap. This CDR3 contains 15 residues.

J is TRBJ1-5 and V is TRBV20-1; 7 nucleotides agree with TRBD1. Germline V gene sequence: CDR1 DFQATT, CDR2 SNEGSKA (reference sequence). The CDR3 covers 14 residues. Here the CDR3 DNA reads TGCGTCCTCCGACAGGGCACGAGCAATCAGCCCCAGCATTTT. Amino acid sequence: CVLRQGTSNQPQHF.

The chain combines TRBV7-9 with TRBJ2-7; the D is unclear. Trimming took 9 bases from V and 7 from J, leaving 10 bases between them. This CDR3 spans 10 amino acids. Germline V gene data show CDR1 as SEHNR and CDR2 as FQNEAQ (reference sequence). The CDR3 region has the DNA TGTGCCAGTGGACGGTGGGAGCAGTACTTC. As protein: CASGRWEQYF.

The table lists this clonotype with a few counts. The chain combines TRBV14 with TRBJ2-2, with TRBD1 as a possible D gene (5 bases). Trimming removed 4 bases at V and 7 bases at J, with 13 bases between. This CDR3 spans 14 amino acids. Germline values: CDR1 SGHDN, CDR2 FVKESK. The CDR3 loop is CASSLLTALGELFF. The CDR3 nucleotides are TGTGCCAGCAGCCTCTTGACAGCTCTCGGGGAGCTGTTTTTT.

This clonotype has just a few counts. The CDR3 DNA is TGCAGCGCCGCCGGGACTAGCGGGGGGAGATACAATGAGCAGTTCTTC. Translating it yields CSAAGTSGGRYNEQFF. This chain links TRBV29-1 with TRBJ2-1; 15 nucleotides agree with TRBD2. CDR3 length: 16 residues. Germline CDR1 and CDR2: SQVTM and ANQGSEA. Unmatched junction bases numbered 8, after V lost 7 bases and J lost 4 bases.

This clonotype was seen a single time. The CDR3 loop reads CASSLLTGTYNEKLFF. DNA for the CDR3: TGTGCCAGCAGCTTGTTAACAGGGACATATAATGAAAAACTGTTTTTT. The genes are TRBV5-6 and TRBJ1-4; D perhaps matches TRBD1 (6 bases). Germline-derived CDR1 and CDR2 are SGHDT and YYEEEE. Deletions cut 1 base from V and 4 bases from J, with 14 bases between. The CDR3 is made up of 16 amino acids.

This clonotype was observed a few times. The chain links TRBV5-1 to TRBJ2-1; 7 bases agree with TRBD2. The V gene end was trimmed by 0 bases and the J gene end by 3 bases; junction bases not matched to a gene: 6. CDR1 and CDR2 (germline): SGHRS, YFSETQ. The CDR3 sequence is 16 residues long. The chain's CDR3 is CASSLVTSPGYNEQFF. Written as DNA, the CDR3 is TGCGCCAGCAGCTTGGTGACTAGCCCCGGCTACAATGAGCAGTTCTTC.

In nucleotides, the CDR3 is TGTGCGGGGGGGCCGTCCTACAATGAGCAGTACTTC. This encodes CAGGPSYNEQYF. J is TRBJ2-1 and V is TRBV12-3 or TRBV12-4; maybe TRBD2 (7 bases). The J call is uncertain, as TRBJ2-7 better fits the DNA end. The CDR3 totals 12 residues.

With respect to this clonotype: The junction departs from the called germline gene at one end, perhaps through a read error. The chain uses TRBV5-1 and TRBJ2-1; D remains unclear. Germline V gene sequence: CDR1 SGHRS, CDR2 YFSETQ. This CDR3 is built from 15 residues. CDR3 protein: CASSLVVLSIDEQFF. The DNA for the CDR3 is TGCGCCAGCAGCTTGGTAGTCTTGAGTATCGATGAACAGTTCTTC.

This clonotype was observed a handful of times. This chain connects TRBV27 to TRBJ1-2; tentative D call: TRBD1 (6 bases). V was shortened by 0 bases and J by 6 bases, with 11 bases between the two germline ends. The V gene's germline CDR1 is MNHEY and CDR2 SMNVEV (reference sequence). The CDR3 loop spans 14 amino acids. The CDR3 region is CASSLSAGEDGYTF. In nucleotides, the CDR3 is TGTGCCAGCAGTTTATCAGCAGGGGAAGATGGCTACACCTTC.

This chain joins TRBV27 and TRBJ1-5, with 10 bases identical to TRBD1. The V and J ends lost 5 bases and 0 bases, in that order; junction bases with no gene match: 10. The CDR3 runs to 18 residues. Germline CDR1 reads MNHEY; CDR2 reads SMNVEV (reference sequence). Written as DNA, the CDR3 is TGTGCCAGCAGTCACCCAACCGGGACAGGGGTTAGCAATCAGCCCCAGCATTTT. Protein sequence: CASSHPTGTGVSNQPQHF.

This clonotype showed up just a few times. The chain links TRBV5-1 to TRBJ1-2; 8 bases line up with TRBD1. Germline loops: CDR1 SGHRS, CDR2 YFSETQ. CDR3 length equals 15 residues. Trimming cost V 1 base and J 6 bases; bases outside gene matches: 8. In nucleotides, the CDR3 is TGCGCCAGCAGCTTGTCGGACAGGGCGGTTAATGGCTACACCTTC. The encoded protein is CASSLSDRAVNGYTF.